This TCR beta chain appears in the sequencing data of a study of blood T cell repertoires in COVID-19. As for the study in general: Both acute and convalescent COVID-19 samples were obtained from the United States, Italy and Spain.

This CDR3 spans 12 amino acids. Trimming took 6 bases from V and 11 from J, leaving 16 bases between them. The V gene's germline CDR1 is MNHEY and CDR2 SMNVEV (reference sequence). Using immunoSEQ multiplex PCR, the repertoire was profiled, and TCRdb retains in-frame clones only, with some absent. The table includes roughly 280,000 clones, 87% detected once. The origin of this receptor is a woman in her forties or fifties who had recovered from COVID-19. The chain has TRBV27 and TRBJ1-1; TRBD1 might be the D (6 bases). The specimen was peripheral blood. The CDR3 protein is CASRTQGLNAFF. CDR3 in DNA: TGTGCCAGCAGGACCCAGGGGTTGAATGCTTTCTTT.